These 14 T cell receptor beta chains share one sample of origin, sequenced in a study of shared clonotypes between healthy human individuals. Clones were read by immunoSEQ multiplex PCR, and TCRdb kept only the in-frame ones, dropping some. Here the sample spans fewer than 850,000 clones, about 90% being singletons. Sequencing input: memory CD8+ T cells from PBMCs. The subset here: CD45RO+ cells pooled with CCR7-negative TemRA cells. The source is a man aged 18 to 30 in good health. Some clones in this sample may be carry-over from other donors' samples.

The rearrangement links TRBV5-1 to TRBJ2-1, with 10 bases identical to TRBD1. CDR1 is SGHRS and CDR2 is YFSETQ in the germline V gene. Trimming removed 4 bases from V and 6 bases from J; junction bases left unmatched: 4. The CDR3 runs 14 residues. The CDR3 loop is CASSPWTGGNEQFF. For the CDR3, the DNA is TGCGCCAGCAGCCCTTGGACAGGGGGCAATGAGCAGTTCTTC.

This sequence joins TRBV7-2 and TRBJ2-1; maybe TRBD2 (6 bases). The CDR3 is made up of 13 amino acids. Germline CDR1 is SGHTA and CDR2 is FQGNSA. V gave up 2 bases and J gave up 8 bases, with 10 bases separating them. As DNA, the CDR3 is TGTGCCAGCAGCTTATCGGGGAGGTATGAGCAGTTCTTC. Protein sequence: CASSLSGRYEQFF.

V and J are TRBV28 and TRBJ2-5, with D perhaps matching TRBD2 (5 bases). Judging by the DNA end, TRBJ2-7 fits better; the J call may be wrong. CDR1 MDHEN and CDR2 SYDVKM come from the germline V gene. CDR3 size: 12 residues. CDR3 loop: CASLSGLYEQYF. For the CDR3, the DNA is TGTGCCAGCCTCTCGGGGTTATACGAGCAGTACTTC.

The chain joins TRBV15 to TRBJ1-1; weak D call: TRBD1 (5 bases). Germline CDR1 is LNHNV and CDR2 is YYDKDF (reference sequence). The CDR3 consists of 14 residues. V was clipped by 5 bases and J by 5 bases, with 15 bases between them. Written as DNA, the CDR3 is TGTGCCACCAGCTCTCGGGGGATGGCGACTGAAGCTTTCTTT. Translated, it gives CATSSRGMATEAFF.

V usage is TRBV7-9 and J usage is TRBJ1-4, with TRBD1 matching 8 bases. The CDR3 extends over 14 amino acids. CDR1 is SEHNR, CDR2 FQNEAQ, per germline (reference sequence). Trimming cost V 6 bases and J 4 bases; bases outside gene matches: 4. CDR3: CASSSDRVNEKLFF. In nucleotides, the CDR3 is TGTGCCAGCAGTTCGGACAGGGTTAATGAAAAACTGTTTTTT.

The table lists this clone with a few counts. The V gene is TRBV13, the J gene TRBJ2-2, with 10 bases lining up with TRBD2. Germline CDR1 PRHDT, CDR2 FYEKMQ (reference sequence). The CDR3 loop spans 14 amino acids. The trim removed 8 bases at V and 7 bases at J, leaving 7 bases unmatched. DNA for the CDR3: TGTGCCAGCGGCGAGGCTAGCGGGAGCGGGGAGCTGTTTTTT. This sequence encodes CASGEASGSGELFF. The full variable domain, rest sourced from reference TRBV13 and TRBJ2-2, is AAGVIQSPRHLIKEKRETATLKCYPIPRHDTVYWYQQGPGQDPQFLISFYEKMQSDKGSIPDRFSAQQFSDYHSELNMSSLELGDSALYFCASGEASGSGELFFGEGSRLTVL.

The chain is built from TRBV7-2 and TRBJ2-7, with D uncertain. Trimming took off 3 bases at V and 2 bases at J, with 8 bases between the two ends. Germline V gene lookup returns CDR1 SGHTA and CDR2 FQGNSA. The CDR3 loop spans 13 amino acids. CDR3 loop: CASSFGVPYEQYF. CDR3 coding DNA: TGTGCCAGCAGCTTTGGGGTCCCCTACGAGCAGTACTTC.

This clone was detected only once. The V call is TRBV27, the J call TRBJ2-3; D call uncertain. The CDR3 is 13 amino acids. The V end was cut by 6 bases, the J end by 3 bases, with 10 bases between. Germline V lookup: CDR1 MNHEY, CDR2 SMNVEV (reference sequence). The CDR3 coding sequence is TGTGCCAGCAGCCCCTTCGGAACAGATACGCAGTATTTT. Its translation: CASSPFGTDTQYF.

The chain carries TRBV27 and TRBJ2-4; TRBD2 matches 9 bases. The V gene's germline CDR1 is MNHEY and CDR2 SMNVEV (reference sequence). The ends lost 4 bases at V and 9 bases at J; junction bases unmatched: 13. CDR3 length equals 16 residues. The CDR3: CASSSRLAGMVGIQYF. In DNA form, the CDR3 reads TGTGCCAGCAGTTCCCGCCTAGCGGGGATGGTTGGCATTCAGTACTTC.

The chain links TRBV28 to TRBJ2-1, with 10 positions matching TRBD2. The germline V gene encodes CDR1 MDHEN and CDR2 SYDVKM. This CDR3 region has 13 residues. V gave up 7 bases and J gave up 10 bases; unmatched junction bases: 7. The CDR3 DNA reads TGTGCCAGCACTTACCCTAGCGGGAGAGAGCAGTTCTTC. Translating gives CASTYPSGREQFF.

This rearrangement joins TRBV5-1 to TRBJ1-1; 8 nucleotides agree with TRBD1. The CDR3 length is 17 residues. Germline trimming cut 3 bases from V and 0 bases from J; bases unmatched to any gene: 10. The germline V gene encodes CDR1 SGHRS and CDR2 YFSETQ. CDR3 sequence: CASSWLGQVLMNTEAFF. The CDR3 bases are TGCGCCAGCAGCTGGCTGGGACAGGTTCTCATGAACACTGAAGCTTTCTTT.

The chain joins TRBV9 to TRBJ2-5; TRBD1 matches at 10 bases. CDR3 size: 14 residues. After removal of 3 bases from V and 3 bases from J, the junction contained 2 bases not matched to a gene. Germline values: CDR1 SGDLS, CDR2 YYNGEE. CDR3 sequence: CASSAGTGEETQYF. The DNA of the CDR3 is TGTGCCAGCAGCGCCGGGACAGGGGAAGAGACCCAGTACTTC.

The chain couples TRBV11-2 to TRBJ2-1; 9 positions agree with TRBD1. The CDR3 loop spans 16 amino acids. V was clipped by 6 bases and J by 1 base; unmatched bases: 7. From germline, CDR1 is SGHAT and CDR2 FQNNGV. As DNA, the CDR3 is TGTGCCAGCAGTTTTACCGGGACAGGGTCCTACAATGAGCAGTTCTTC. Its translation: CASSFTGTGSYNEQFF.

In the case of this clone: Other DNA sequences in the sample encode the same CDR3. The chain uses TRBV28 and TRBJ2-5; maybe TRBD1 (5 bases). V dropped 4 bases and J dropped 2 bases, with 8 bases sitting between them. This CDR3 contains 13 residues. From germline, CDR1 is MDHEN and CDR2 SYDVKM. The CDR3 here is CASSWGSQETQYF. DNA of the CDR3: TGTGCCAGCAGTTGGGGCAGTCAAGAGACCCAGTACTTC.